This T cell receptor beta chain stems from a study of CD8 T cells in ankylosing spondylitis (dated by TCRdb to between 2016 and 2019). Looking at the study overall: The study set out to find disease-linked TCR variants by profiling T cell receptor beta repertoires in ankylosing spondylitis patients and healthy donors. The full study cohort was made up of about 24 ankylosing spondylitis patients and fewer than 120 healthy donors. Peripheral blood was sampled, and synovial fluid was additionally collected from ankylosing spondylitis patients. General study outcomes and caveats: In peripheral blood, the disease-linked clones were found at relatively low frequencies and had a CD8+ phenotype. A TCR beta motif made up of several highly homologous amino acid variants appeared to be characteristic of blood from ankylosing spondylitis patients. Significant enrichment of the disease-linked clones was reported in matched synovial fluid samples from ankylosing spondylitis patients. Some motif variants had previously been reported in the synovial fluid and blood of reactive arthritis patients, which suggests shared mechanisms of disease initiation.

This clonotype showed up just a few times. Its antigen is not yet known. No much larger clonotype is one base removed from it; base qualities were not supplied. The germline V gene yields KGHSH for CDR1 and LQKENI for CDR2. Compared with germline, V lacks 3 bases and J lacks 1 base; bases without a gene match: 6. CDR3 length: 15 amino acids, cysteine to phenylalanine. Left in the record is the CDR3 DNA by itself, 45 bases read in frame from the first base. The instrument given in TCRdb is Illumina HiSeq 2500. TCR beta libraries were prepared by quantitative 5'-RACE with molecular barcodes. As for the original processing: Disease-linked TCR variants were identified with a new computational method built on a probabilistic model of VDJ rearrangement. TCRdb reworked the public reads: Q25 trimming with fastp, MiXCR clone assembly, productive beta chains retained. Every entry covers one CDR3 protein and lists the most common genes and DNA from its rows. These V and J calls originate from TCRdb's pipeline instead of the authors' own analysis. This sample lists 150,000 to 200,000 distinct CDR3 sequences; around 18% were detected once. The ten most abundant clones make up approximately 7.8% of the sample.

The chain links TRBV18 with TRBJ2-7; 7 middle bases align to TRBD2. The TCR was taken from a male donor with ankylosing spondylitis or in good health (not recorded which). The specimen was blood, either unsorted or a sorted T cell fraction (not recorded which). Here the CDR3 is given as CASSPRWEGSYEQYF. The DNA sequence reads TGTGCCAGCTCACCCAGATGGGAGGGTTCCTACGAGCAGTACTTC.